Listed below are T cell receptor beta chains from one sample, sequenced in a study of OX40 agonist ivuxolimab in advanced cancers. Here immunoSEQ multiplex PCR was the method, and the copy in TCRdb shows in-frame clones only, minus some. The sample lists tens of thousands of clones; roughly 88% were seen once. The material sequenced was CD4+ or CD8+ T cells sorted from blood, taken in a trial of the OX40 agonist ivuxolimab. The receptors shown here come from an adult with an advanced solid tumor such as melanoma, head and neck, liver or kidney cancer. Each CDR3 is given with its conserved first and last residue. D genes are given only for firm matches. Size is omitted from some rows. Given values are once, few, many or a class for expanded clones.

TRBV28	.	.	TRBJ1-1	TGTGCCAGCAGTTTATACCGGCTTGGAGGTCTTACTGAAGCTTTCTTT	CASSLYRLGGLTEAFF
TRBV6-6	.	.	TRBJ1-3	TGTGCCAGCAGTTACTCTCGACAGGCCTCTGGAAACACCATATATTTT	CASSYSRQASGNTIYF
TRBV28	TRBD2	.	TRBJ2-1	TGTGCCAGCAGTTTATTAGGCCTAGCGGGAAGAAATGAGCAGTTCTTC	CASSLLGLAGRNEQFF
TRBV5-6	.	.	TRBJ2-3	TGTGCCAGCACACCGCGGGTCTCTTCTAGCACAGATACGCAGTATTTT	CASTPRVSSSTDTQYF
TRBV27	.	.	TRBJ1-2	TGTGCCAGCAGTTGGGCCCACAGGTTAAGGGAAGTCTTC	CASSWAHRLREVF
TRBV6-6	.	.	TRBJ2-1	TGTGCCAGCAGTTACGGAGCGTACAATGAGCAGTTCTTC	CASSYGAYNEQFF
TRBV6-1	.	.	TRBJ2-1	TGTGCCAGCAGTGTAGTTCGGGACGGCGAGCAGTTCTTC	CASSVVRDGEQFF
TRBV11-2	.	once	TRBJ2-7	TGTGCCAGCAGCCCCCCCGGCTCCCTCTACGAGCAGTACTTC	CASSPPGSLYEQYF
TRBV5-6	TRBD1	.	TRBJ2-3	TGTGCCAGCAGCGCGCGGACAGGGGGCCCAGATACGCAGTATTTT	CASSARTGGPDTQYF
TRBV5-1	.	.	TRBJ2-3	TGCGCCAGCAGCGAGGACATGCCCGGGACAGATACGCAGTATTTT	CASSEDMPGTDTQYF
TRBV20-1	.	.	TRBJ2-1	TGCAGTGCACTATCAAATGAGCAGTTCTTC	CSALSNEQFF
TRBV19	.	.	TRBJ1-1	TGTGCCAGTAGTATAGAGGAGGGGCGGGAAACTGAAGCTTTCTTT	CASSIEEGRETEAFF
TRBV9	.	once	TRBJ2-3	TGTGCCAGCAGCGGAGGGAACAGCTACACAGATACGCAGTATTTT	CASSGGNSYTDTQYF
TRBV9	.	.	TRBJ2-7	TGTGCCAGCAGCGAGGGAGGTTCCTACGAGCAGTACTTC	CASSEGGSYEQYF
TRBV5-4	.	.	TRBJ1-2	TGTGCCAGCAGCTTAGATTGGGGTCACTATGGCTACACCTTC	CASSLDWGHYGYTF
TRBV5-1	TRBD1	.	TRBJ2-7	TGCGCCAGCAGCTCAGGCGGACAGGGGTACGAGCAGTACTTC	CASSSGGQGYEQYF
TRBV19	.	.	TRBJ2-1	TGTGCCAGTAGTCTGAGGAATGAGCAGTTCTTC	CASSLRNEQFF
TRBV29-1	TRBD1	.	TRBJ1-2	TGCAGCGCCGGACAGGGGGATCATGGCTACACCTTC	CSAGQGDHGYTF
TRBV7-3	.	.	TRBJ2-5	TGTGCCAGCAGCTTAACTGGCCCGGGGAGCGGTGAGACCCAGTACTTC	CASSLTGPGSGETQYF
TRBV11-2	TRBD1	.	TRBJ2-7	TGTGCCAGCAGCTTAGCCCCCCAGGGGGCCCACGAGCAGTACTTC	CASSLAPQGAHEQYF
TRBV7-3	.	.	TRBJ2-1	TGTGCCAGCAGCTTAGCACCGGGACTTCTCAATGAGCAGTTCTTC	CASSLAPGLLNEQFF
TRBV28	.	.	TRBJ1-1	TGTGCCAGCAGCTCCCCCTCGGGGACTGAAGCTTTCTTT	CASSSPSGTEAFF
TRBV7-9	TRBD2	.	TRBJ2-1	TGTGCCAGCAGCTTAAATGCGGGAGTAGGCAATGAGCAGTTCTTC	CASSLNAGVGNEQFF
TRBV27	.	.	TRBJ1-2	TGTGCCAGCAGAACCCGGACAAACAATGGCTACACCTTC	CASRTRTNNGYTF
TRBV6-6	.	.	TRBJ1-3	TGTGCCAGCAGTTACCGAGGGAATCCTGGAAACACCATATATTTT	CASSYRGNPGNTIYF
TRBV28	TRBD1	.	TRBJ1-1	TGTGCCAGCATAACCCGACAGGGATGGACTGAAGCTTTCTTT	CASITRQGWTEAFF
TRBV6-5	.	.	TRBJ1-3	TGTGCCAGCACTGCCCCAGGGGAAGGAAACACCATATATTTT	CASTAPGEGNTIYF